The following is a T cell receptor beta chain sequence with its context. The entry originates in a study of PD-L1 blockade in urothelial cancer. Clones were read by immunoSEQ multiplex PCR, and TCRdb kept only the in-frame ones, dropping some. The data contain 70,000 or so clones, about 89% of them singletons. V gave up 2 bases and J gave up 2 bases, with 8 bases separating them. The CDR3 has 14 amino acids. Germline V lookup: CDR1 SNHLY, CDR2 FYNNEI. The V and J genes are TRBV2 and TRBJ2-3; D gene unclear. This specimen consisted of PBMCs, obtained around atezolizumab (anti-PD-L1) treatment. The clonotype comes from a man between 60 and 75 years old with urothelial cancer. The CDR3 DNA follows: TGTGCCAGCAGTGAAACCCGGTCCACAGATACGCAGTATTTT. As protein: CASSETRSTDTQYF.